This TCR beta chain was obtained from a study of blood T cell repertoires in COVID-19. Study-wide context: Sites across the United States, Italy and Spain contributed samples from acute and convalescent COVID-19. PBMCs, B-cell-depleted T cells, or T cells were the source of the cDNA or gDNA that made up the material.

Study processing details: Using reference gene primer amplification, nucleated cell counts were estimated. Data came from immunoSEQ multiplex PCR; TCRdb stores just in-frame clones and leaves some out. Clone size and the V and J calls come from that table; the DNA yielded D and trimming. This table has approximately 69,000 clones, around 90% appearing once. The CDR3 is made up of 16 amino acids. V gave up 0 bases and J gave up 4 bases, with 16 bases separating them. Germline V gene data show CDR1 as SGHTS and CDR2 as YDEGEE. The V and J genes are TRBV5-8 and TRBJ1-1, with D maybe TRBD1 (5 bases). The clonotype comes from a man in his fifties with acute or convalescent COVID-19. The sample comprised peripheral blood. CDR3 sequence: CASSLVTTRGGTEAFF. The CDR3 nucleotides are TGTGCCAGCAGCTTGGTGACGACCCGGGGGGGCACTGAAGCTTTCTTT.